The T cell receptor (beta chain) described here comes from a study of regulatory T cells in long-lasting Graves disease. Study-wide findings and caveats: Persistent Graves' patients showed less TCR diversity than newly diagnosed patients showed. Favoring TRBV28, TRBJ1-2 and TRBJ2-5 was a feature seen in persistent disease.

Germline CDR1 and CDR2: SEHNR and FQNEAQ (reference sequence). V lost 5 bases, J lost 5 bases, and 11 bases lay in between. The CDR3 is 13 residues long. To make TCR beta libraries, researchers used iRepertoire HTBI primers and Arm-PCR of CDR3 regions. TCRdb ran MiXCR on the multiplex PCR reads and lists one entry per CDR3 protein. The sample lists some 330,000 distinct CDR3 sequences, approximately 12% occurring once. Time point reported: newly diagnosed GD, antithyroid drugs for less than 3 months. PBMC RNA was the source of the TCR library. Ten or more counts support this clonotype. Its target is not known. The sample was also linked to a second study, of T cells in Graves' hyperthyroidism and ophthalmopathy. According to that study: The majority of expanded thyroid clonotypes above 0.001 also appeared in blood.

The sequence derives from a woman aged 18-29 years with Graves disease. V is TRBV7-9 and J is TRBJ2-3; TRBD2 might be the D (6 bases). This sample comprised peripheral blood mononuclear cells (PBMCs), obtained at new diagnosis, from a patient treated with antithyroid drugs. The CDR3 coding sequence is TGTGCCAGCAGCCCCATCGGGGGAGATACGCAGTATTTT. It translates to CASSPIGGDTQYF.